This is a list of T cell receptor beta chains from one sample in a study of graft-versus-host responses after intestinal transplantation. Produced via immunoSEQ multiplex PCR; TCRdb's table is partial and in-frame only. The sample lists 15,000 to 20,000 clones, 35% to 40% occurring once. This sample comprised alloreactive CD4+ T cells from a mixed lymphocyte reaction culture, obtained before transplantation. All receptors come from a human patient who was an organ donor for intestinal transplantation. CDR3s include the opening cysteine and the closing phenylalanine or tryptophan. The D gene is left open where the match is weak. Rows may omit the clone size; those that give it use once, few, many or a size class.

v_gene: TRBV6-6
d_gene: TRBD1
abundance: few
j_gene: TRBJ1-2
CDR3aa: CASSYPTGLPNYGYTF
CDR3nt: TGTGCCAGCAGTTACCCGACAGGGCTCCCTAACTATGGCTACACCTTC

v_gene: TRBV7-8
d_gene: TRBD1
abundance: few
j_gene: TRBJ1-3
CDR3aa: CASRFSRDRRDTIYF
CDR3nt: TGTGCCAGCAGATTTAGCCGGGACAGGAGGGACACCATATATTTT

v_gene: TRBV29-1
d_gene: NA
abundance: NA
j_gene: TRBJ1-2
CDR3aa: CSAGHRVEGYTF
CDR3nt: TGCAGCGCCGGGCACAGGGTCGAAGGCTACACCTTC

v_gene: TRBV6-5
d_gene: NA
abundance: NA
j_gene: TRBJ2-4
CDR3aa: CASSRTELAKNIQYF
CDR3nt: TGTGCCAGCAGTCGGACAGAACTAGCCAAAAACATTCAGTACTTC

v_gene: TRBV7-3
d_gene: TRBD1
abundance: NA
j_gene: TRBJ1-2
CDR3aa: CASSLDRDYGYTF
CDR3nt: TGTGCCAGCAGCTTGGACAGGGACTATGGCTACACCTTC

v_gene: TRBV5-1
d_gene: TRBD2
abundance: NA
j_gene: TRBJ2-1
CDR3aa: CASSLGIAGGPDEQFF
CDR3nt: TGCGCCAGCAGCTTGGGGATAGCGGGAGGGCCCGATGAGCAGTTCTTC

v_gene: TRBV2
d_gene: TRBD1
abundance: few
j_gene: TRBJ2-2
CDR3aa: CASSKQGVGNTGELFF
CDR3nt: TGTGCCAGCAGTAAACAGGGGGTAGGGAACACCGGGGAGCTGTTTTTT

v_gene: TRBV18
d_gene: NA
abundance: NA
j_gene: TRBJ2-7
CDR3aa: CASSPTSTSDEQYF
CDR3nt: TGTGCCAGCTCACCAACCTCCACGTCGGACGAGCAGTACTTC

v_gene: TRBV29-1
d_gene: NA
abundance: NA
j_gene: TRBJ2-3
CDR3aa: CSVGRSTSTDTQYF
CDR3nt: TGCAGCGTGGGACGGTCAACTAGCACAGATACGCAGTATTTT

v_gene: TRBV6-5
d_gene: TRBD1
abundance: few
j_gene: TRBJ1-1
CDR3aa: CASSLTGMNTEAFF
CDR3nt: TGTGCCAGCAGCCTGACAGGGATGAACACTGAAGCTTTCTTT

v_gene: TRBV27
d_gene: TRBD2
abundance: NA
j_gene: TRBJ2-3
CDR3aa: CASRRPAGITDTQYF
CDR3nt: TGTGCCAGCAGGCGACCAGCGGGAATCACAGATACGCAGTATTTT

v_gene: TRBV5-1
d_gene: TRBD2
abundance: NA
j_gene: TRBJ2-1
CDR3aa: CASSLAVTSGSNEQFF
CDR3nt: TGCGCCAGCAGCTTGGCCGTGACTAGCGGGAGTAATGAGCAGTTCTTC

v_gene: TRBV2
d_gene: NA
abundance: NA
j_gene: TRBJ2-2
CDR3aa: CASSEGTGELFF
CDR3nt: TGTGCCAGCAGTGAAGGGACCGGGGAGCTGTTTTTT

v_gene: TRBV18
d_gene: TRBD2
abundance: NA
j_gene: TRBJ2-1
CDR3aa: CASSPLAGAHNEQFF
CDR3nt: TGTGCCAGCTCACCACTAGCGGGAGCCCACAATGAGCAGTTCTTC

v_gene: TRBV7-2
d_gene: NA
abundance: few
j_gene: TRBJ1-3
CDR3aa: CASSRREGGNTIYF
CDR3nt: TGTGCCAGCAGCCGTCGCGAGGGGGGAAACACCATATATTTT

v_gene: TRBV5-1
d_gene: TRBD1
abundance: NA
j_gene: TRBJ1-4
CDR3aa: CASSLQGANEKLFF
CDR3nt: TGCGCCAGCAGCTTGCAGGGGGCTAATGAAAAACTGTTTTTT

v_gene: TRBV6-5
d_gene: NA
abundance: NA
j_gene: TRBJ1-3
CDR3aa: CASSFNSGNTIYF
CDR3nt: TGTGCCAGCAGTTTTAACTCTGGAAACACCATATATTTT

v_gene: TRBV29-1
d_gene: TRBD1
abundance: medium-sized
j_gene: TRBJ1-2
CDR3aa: CSVAKTGSSGYTF
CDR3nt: TGCAGCGTTGCCAAGACAGGGAGCAGTGGCTACACCTTC

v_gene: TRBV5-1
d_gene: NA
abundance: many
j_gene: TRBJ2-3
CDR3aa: CASSLGGATDTQYF
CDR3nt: TGCGCCAGCAGCTTGGGGGGGGCCACAGATACGCAGTATTTT

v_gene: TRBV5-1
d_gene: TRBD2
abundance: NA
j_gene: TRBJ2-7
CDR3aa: CASSSRTSGSLDEQYF
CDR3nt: TGCGCCAGCAGCTCCCGGACTAGCGGGAGTTTAGACGAGCAGTACTTC

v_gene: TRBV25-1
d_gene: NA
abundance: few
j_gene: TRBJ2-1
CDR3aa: CASSEKGFWGNEQFF
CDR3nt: TGTGCCAGCAGTGAAAAGGGCTTTTGGGGCAATGAGCAGTTCTTC

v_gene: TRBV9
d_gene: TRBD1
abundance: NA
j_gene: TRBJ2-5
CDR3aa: CASSVLQGLGETQYF
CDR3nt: TGTGCCAGCAGCGTACTACAGGGGCTGGGGGAGACCCAGTACTTC

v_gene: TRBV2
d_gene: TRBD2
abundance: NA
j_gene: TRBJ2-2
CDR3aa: CASSERLAGNTGELFF
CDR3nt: TGTGCCAGCAGTGAACGACTAGCGGGTAACACCGGGGAGCTGTTTTTT

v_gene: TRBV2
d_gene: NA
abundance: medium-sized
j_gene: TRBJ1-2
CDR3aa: CASLVGLGVGGYTF
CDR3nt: TGTGCCAGCTTAGTGGGACTTGGGGTAGGTGGCTACACCTTC

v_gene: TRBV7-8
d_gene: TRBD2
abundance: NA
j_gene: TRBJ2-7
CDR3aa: CASSLVMAGGYEQYF
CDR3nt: TGTGCCAGCAGCTTAGTAATGGCGGGAGGCTACGAGCAGTACTTC

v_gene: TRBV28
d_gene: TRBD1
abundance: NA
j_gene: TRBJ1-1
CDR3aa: CASGSTGDRTEAFF
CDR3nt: TGTGCCAGCGGGTCTACAGGGGATCGGACTGAAGCTTTCTTT

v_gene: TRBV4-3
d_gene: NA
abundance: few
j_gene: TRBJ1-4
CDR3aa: CASSQVGQPSRLFF
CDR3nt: TGCGCCAGCAGCCAAGTTGGACAGCCCAGTCGACTGTTTTTT

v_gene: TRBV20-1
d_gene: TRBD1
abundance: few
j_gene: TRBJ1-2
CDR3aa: CSTQGARGYTF
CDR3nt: TGCAGCACACAGGGGGCGCGTGGCTACACCTTC

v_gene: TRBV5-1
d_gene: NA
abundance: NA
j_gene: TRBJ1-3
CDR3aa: CASSWDFLSGNTIYF
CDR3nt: TGCGCCAGCAGCTGGGACTTCCTCTCTGGAAACACCATATATTTT

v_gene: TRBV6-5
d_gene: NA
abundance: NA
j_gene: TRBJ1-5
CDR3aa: CASIGSAPNQPQHF
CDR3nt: TGTGCCAGCATAGGATCAGCGCCCAATCAGCCCCAGCATTTT

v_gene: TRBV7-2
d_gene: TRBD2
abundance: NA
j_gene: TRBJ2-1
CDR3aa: CASSPRAGLWEQFF
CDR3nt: TGTGCCAGCAGCCCGAGAGCGGGGCTTTGGGAGCAGTTCTTC

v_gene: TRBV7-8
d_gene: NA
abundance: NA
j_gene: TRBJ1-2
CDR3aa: CASSLRLQGRRGYTF
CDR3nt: TGTGCCAGCAGCTTAAGGTTGCAGGGGCGCCGGGGCTACACCTTC

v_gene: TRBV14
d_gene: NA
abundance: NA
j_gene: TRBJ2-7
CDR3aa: CASSQRGAGKSAQYF
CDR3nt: TGTGCCAGCAGCCAAAGGGGGGCAGGGAAGTCAGCGCAGTACTTC

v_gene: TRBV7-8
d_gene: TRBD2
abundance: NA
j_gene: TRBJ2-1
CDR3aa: CASSQRTSSYNEQFF
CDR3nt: TGTGCCAGCAGCCAACGGACTAGCTCCTACAATGAGCAGTTCTTC

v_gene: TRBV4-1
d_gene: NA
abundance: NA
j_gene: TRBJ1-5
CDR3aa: CASSQGTSGVFYQPQHF
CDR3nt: TGCGCCAGCAGCCAAGGGACCTCAGGGGTTTTTTATCAGCCCCAGCATTTT

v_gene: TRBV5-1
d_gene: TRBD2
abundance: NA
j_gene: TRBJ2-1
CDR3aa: CASSQVAGASGNEQFF
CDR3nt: TGCGCCAGCAGCCAGGTAGCGGGAGCTAGTGGGAATGAGCAGTTCTTC

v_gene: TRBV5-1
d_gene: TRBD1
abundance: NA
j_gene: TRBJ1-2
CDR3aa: CASSEDRGMYTF
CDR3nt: TGCGCCAGCAGCGAGGACAGGGGAATGTACACCTTC

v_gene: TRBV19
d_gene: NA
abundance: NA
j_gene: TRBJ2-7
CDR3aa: CASSISGTLSYEQYF
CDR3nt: TGTGCCAGTAGTATCTCCGGGACTCTATCCTACGAGCAGTACTTC

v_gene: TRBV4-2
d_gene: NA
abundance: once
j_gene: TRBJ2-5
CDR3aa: CASSLFYRETQYF
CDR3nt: TGTGCCAGCAGCTTGTTTTATAGGGAGACCCAGTACTTC

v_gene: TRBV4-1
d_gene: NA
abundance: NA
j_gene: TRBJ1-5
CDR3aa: CASSATRGLGQPQHF
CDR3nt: TGCGCCAGCAGCGCCACCAGGGGCTTGGGTCAGCCCCAGCATTTT

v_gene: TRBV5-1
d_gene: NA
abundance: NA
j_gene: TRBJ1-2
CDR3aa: CASSRSPISSDFGDFNYGYTF
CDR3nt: TGCGCCAGCAGCCGCAGTCCCATATCGTCTGATTTCGGAGATTTTAACTATGGCTACACCTTC

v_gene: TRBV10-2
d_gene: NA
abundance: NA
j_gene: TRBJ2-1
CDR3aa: CASRLAGVIHNEQFF
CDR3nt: TGCGCCAGCAGGCTGGCAGGGGTAATCCACAATGAGCAGTTCTTC

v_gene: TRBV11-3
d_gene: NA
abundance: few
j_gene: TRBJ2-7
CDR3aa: CASSHGVGPTYEQYF
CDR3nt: TGTGCCAGCAGCCACGGGGTCGGACCAACCTACGAGCAGTACTTC

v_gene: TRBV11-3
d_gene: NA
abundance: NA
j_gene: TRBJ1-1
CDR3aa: CASSLAQGGEAFF
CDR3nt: TGTGCCAGCAGCTTAGCCCAGGGAGGTGAAGCTTTCTTT

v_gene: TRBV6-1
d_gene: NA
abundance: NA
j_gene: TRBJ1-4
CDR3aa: CASGRPNEKLFF
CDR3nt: TGTGCCAGCGGGAGACCTAATGAAAAACTGTTTTTT

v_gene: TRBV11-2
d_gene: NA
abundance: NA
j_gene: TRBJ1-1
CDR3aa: CASSLGRGALNTEAFF
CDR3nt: TGTGCCAGCAGCTTAGGCAGGGGAGCCTTGAACACTGAAGCTTTCTTT

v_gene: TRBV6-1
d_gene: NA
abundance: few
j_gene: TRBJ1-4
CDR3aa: CASSETLAGLNEKLFF
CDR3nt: TGTGCCAGCAGTGAAACCCTGGCAGGCCTTAATGAAAAACTGTTTTTT

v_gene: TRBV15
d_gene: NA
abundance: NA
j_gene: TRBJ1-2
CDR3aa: CATSRDMGNYGYTF
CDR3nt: TGTGCCACCAGCAGAGATATGGGGAACTATGGCTACACCTTC

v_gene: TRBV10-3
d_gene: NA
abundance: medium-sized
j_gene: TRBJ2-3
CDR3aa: CAISGNTDTQYF
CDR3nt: TGTGCCATCAGTGGGAATACAGATACGCAGTATTTT

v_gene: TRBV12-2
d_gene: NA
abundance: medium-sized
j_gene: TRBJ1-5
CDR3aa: CASRLAQCNQPQHF
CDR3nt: TGTGCAAGTCGCTTAGCGCAGTGCAATCAGCCCCAGCATTTT

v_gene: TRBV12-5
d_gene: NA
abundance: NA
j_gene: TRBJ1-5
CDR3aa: CASGFGGVGGNQPQHF
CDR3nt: TGTGCTAGTGGTTTTGGTGGGGTCGGCGGCAATCAGCCCCAGCATTTT

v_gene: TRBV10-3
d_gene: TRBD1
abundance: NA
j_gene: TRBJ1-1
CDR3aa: CAISEYETGTTEAFF
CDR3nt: TGTGCCATCAGTGAGTACGAGACAGGGACCACTGAAGCTTTCTTT

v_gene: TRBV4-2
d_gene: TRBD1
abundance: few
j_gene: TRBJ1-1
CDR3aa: CASSQDARGLWGAFF
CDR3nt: TGTGCCAGCAGCCAAGACGCCAGGGGGCTTTGGGGAGCTTTCTTT

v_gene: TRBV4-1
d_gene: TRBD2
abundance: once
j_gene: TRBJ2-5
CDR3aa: CASSRPDGRARETQYF
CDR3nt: TGCGCCAGCAGCCGACCCGACGGGAGGGCAAGGGAGACCCAGTACTTC